These 19 T cell receptor beta chains were sequenced from one sample in a study of blood T cells in healthy people across ages. Alongside a J-beta primer mix, a sample-barcoded 5' primer served in a second PCR lasting about 6 to 12 cycles. A single record per CDR3 protein comes from TCRdb applying MiXCR to the 5' RACE reads. The sample records about 670,000 distinct CDR3 sequences, approximately 40% being singletons. The sample was blood. Receptors originate from a man older than 75 in good health.

The chain links TRBV7-2 to TRBJ2-2, with a possible D match to TRBD2 (6 bases). In germline, CDR1 is SGHTA, CDR2 FQGNSA. This CDR3 spans 15 amino acids. V was trimmed by 3 bases and J by 4 bases, leaving 12 bases between them. CDR3 loop: CASSFSGRGTGELFF. CDR3 bases: TGTGCCAGCAGCTTCTCAGGGCGGGGCACCGGGGAGCTGTTTTTT.

In its sample, this clonotype was seen a few times. The junction departs from germline at one end; a sequencing error may be responsible. The chain joins TRBV5-1 to TRBJ1-1; D call uncertain. In germline, CDR1 is SGHRS, CDR2 YFSETQ. The CDR3 runs 15 residues. The CDR3 DNA reads as TGCACCAGCAGCTTGGACCGGCCCGTGAACACTGAAGCTTTCTTT. Translating gives CTSSLDRPVNTEAFF.

This clonotype turned up a few times. V gene TRBV4-1 combines with J gene TRBJ2-3, with D perhaps TRBD1 or TRBD2 (5 bases each). Germline CDR1 MGHRA, CDR2 YSYEKL. CDR3 length: 17 residues. V gave up 0 bases and J gave up 2 bases, with 15 bases separating them. The CDR3 loop is CASSQEGSPGPTDTQYF. The DNA for the CDR3 is TGCGCCAGCAGCCAAGAGGGCTCCCCGGGACCCACAGATACGCAGTATTTT.

The V and J genes are TRBV6-5 and TRBJ1-1, with D possibly being TRBD1 (5 bases). Trimming removed 5 bases at V and 3 bases at J, with 13 bases between. The CDR3 spans 14 residues. Germline V CDR1 and CDR2: MNHEY, SVGAGI. The CDR3 loop is CASSAGGIHTEAFF. In DNA, the CDR3 is TGTGCCAGCAGTGCTGGGGGTATTCACACTGAAGCTTTCTTT.

This clonotype occurred a few times. The chain links TRBV7-2 to TRBJ2-2; possibly TRBD1 or TRBD2 for D (5 bases each). CDR1 and CDR2 from the germline V gene are SGHTA and FQGNSA. V was shortened by 2 bases and J by 6 bases, with 13 bases between the two germline ends. This CDR3 has 15 residues. The CDR3 DNA sequence: TGTGCCAGCAGCTTAATCCAGGGCGGGTCCGGGGAGCTGTTTTTT. Residues: CASSLIQGGSGELFF.

The chain recombines TRBV5-1 with TRBJ1-1; D uncertain. The CDR3 has 14 amino acids. Germline assignment: CDR1 SGHRS and CDR2 YFSETQ. V gave up 2 bases and J gave up 0 bases, with 8 bases separating them. The chain's CDR3 is CASSFAGVNTEAFF. The CDR3 DNA follows: TGCGCCAGCAGCTTCGCGGGCGTGAACACTGAAGCTTTCTTT.

This clonotype occurred a few times. The chain combines TRBV7-2 with TRBJ1-4; D uncertain. V lost 7 bases, J lost 3 bases, and 12 bases lay in between. Germline V lookup: CDR1 SGHTA, CDR2 FQGNSA. The CDR3 spans 14 residues. CDR3 in amino acids: CASTRDLANEKLFF. In DNA form, the CDR3 reads TGTGCCAGCACCCGCGACTTGGCTAATGAAAAACTGTTTTTT.

The chain joins TRBV20-1 to TRBJ2-1; TRBD2 aligns across 9 bases. This CDR3 region has 14 residues. J lost 4 bases, V lost 2 bases, and 3 bases had no gene match. Germline CDR1 DFQATT, CDR2 SNEGSKA (reference sequence). In DNA form, the CDR3 reads TGCAGTGCTAGACTAGCGGGGTTTTACAATGAGCAGTTCTTC. Protein product: CSARLAGFYNEQFF.

This clonotype turned up a few times. This chain joins TRBV20-1 and TRBJ2-3, with TRBD2 identical over 11 bases. Germline CDR1 reads DFQATT; CDR2 reads SNEGSKA (reference sequence). The CDR3 loop spans 16 amino acids. V was pared by 1 base and J by 4 bases, with 7 bases of the junction left unmatched. The CDR3 DNA reads as TGCAGTGCTAGAGGATCACTAGCGGGAGTCGCAGATACGCAGTATTTT. Its translation is CSARGSLAGVADTQYF.

This clonotype was found many times. The chain joins TRBV5-1 to TRBJ2-5, with TRBD1 identical over 10 bases. V lost 0 bases and J lost 3; bases outside the gene matches: 8. There are 17 residues in the CDR3. CDR1 and CDR2 (germline): SGHRS, YFSETQ. In DNA, the CDR3 is TGCGCCAGCAGCTTGGTGCGGGACAGGGGCGGGAAAGAGACCCAGTACTTC. It codes for CASSLVRDRGGKETQYF.

The chain links TRBV11-1 to TRBJ2-3; D is unresolved. Between the trimmed V and J ends, which lost 5 bases and 6 bases, there was a span of 12 bases. Germline CDR1 and CDR2: SGHAT and FQDESV (reference sequence). The CDR3 is 13 amino acids. The CDR3 nucleotides read TGTGCCAGCAGCACAAGCCAGAGGGATACGCAGTATTTT. Residues: CASSTSQRDTQYF.

This clonotype was counted only a few times. The chain recombines TRBV4-2 with TRBJ2-5; TRBD2 matches at 7 bases. CDR3 length equals 14 residues. Germline CDR1 is LGHNA and CDR2 is YNFKEQ. Losses at the gene ends were 4 bases for V and 2 bases for J; bases not matched to a gene: 4. CDR3 loop: CASSLTSEQETQYF. The CDR3 nucleotides are TGTGCCAGCAGCCTCACTAGCGAGCAAGAGACCCAGTACTTC.

This clonotype was picked up a small number of times. CDR3: CASSYSGQHQPQHF. The DNA of the CDR3 is TGTGCCAGCAGTTACTCGGGACAGCATCAGCCCCAGCATTTT. The chain recombines TRBV6-2 or TRBV6-3 with TRBJ1-5; TRBD1 matches 7 bases. Germline V gene sequence: CDR1 MNHEY, CDR2 SVGEGT. V lost 0 bases to trimming and J lost 5 bases; unmatched junction nucleotides: 1. This CDR3 is 14 amino acids long.

J is TRBJ2-7 and V is TRBV4-3; D gene uncertain. Germline CDR1 and CDR2: LGHNA and YSLEER. This CDR3 comprises 14 residues. Trimming took 1 base from V and 10 from J, leaving 17 bases between them. Written as DNA, the CDR3 is TGCGCCAGCAGCCAAGCTTGGGGATCCTACGGCCAGTACTTC. It is translated as CASSQAWGSYGQYF.

J is TRBJ2-1 and V is TRBV27, with TRBD2 as a possible D gene (7 bases). The J call may be faulty, since TRBJ2-7 better matches the DNA end. The CDR3 spans 11 residues. Looked up from germline, CDR1 is MNHEY and CDR2 is SMNVEV (reference sequence). CDR3 bases: TGTGCCACCACGGGGGGCCGTGAGCAGTACTTC. It encodes CATTGGREQYF.

There are many counts of this clonotype. The CDR3 loop is CASSQGLSPSTDTQYF. The CDR3 DNA reads as TGTGCCAGCAGCCAGGGTCTATCTCCGAGCACAGATACGCAGTATTTT. The genes are TRBV4-2 and TRBJ2-3; unclear D gene. CDR1 LGHNA and CDR2 YNFKEQ come from the germline V gene. The length of the CDR3 is 16 residues. The V gene lost 3 bases and the J gene lost 0 bases, with 13 bases spanning the gap.

This chain links TRBV12-3 or TRBV12-4 with TRBJ2-3, with D unresolved. The ends were cut back, 6 bases at V and 2 bases at J, with 18 bases in the middle. CDR3 length equals 16 residues. DNA of the CDR3: TGTGCCAGCAGCCGCGGTGGACGGTATACCACAGATACGCAGTATTTT. It is translated as CASSRGGRYTTDTQYF.

This clonotype was counted between two and nine times. The chain is built from TRBV4-3 and TRBJ2-5, with D perhaps matching TRBD1 or TRBD2 (5 bases each). Looked up from germline, CDR1 is LGHNA and CDR2 is YSLEER. The V end lost 5 bases, the J end lost 5 bases, and 18 bases lay between the germline ends. CDR3 length: 15 residues. As DNA, the CDR3 is TGCGCCAGCAGCAAGAATGCGCACGGGGCGGAGACCCAGTACTTC. The encoded protein is CASSKNAHGAETQYF.

The V gene is TRBV4-2, the J gene TRBJ2-4; the D gene is possibly TRBD1 (8 bases). Germline CDR1 is LGHNA and CDR2 is YNFKEQ. This CDR3 is 15 amino acids long. The germline V and J ends were trimmed by 3 bases and 8 bases, with 17 bases remaining between them. The CDR3 sequence is CASSHLQGGEDIQYF. In DNA, the CDR3 is TGTGCCAGCAGCCATCTACAGGGGGGGGAAGACATTCAGTACTTC.